This TCR beta chain comes out of a study of cytomegalovirus exposure and HLA in healthy donors. The CDR3 contains 15 residues. Losses at the gene ends were 5 bases for V and 5 bases for J; bases not matched to a gene: 8. CDR1 is MNHNY and CDR2 is SVGAGI in the germline V gene (reference sequence). The study ran its PCR with 60 Vbeta and 13 Jbeta primers. TCRdb's copy holds only in-frame clones and misses some; the assay was immunoSEQ multiplex PCR. The sample holds some 54,000 clones, 80% seen once. This clone was seen more than once but under ten times. The sequenced material came from PBMCs. The sequence was obtained from a male donor in good health and CMV-seronegative. The chain carries TRBV6-6 and TRBJ1-4; TRBD1 matches 7 bases. The DNA of the CDR3 is TGTGCCAGCAGTACCACAGGGGCATCAAATGAAAAACTGTTTTTT. Translating it yields CASSTTGASNEKLFF.